A selection of T cell receptor beta chains follows, all from one sample in a study of T cell responses to AZD1222 COVID-19 vaccine. Generated by immunoSEQ multiplex PCR, the TCRdb table keeps only in-frame clones and is missing some. The repertoire holds 150,000 to 160,000 clones, about nine tenths seen once, with less than 2% in the top ten. Sample: peripheral blood, taken on day 0 of AZD1222 vaccination. The receptor set was obtained from an adult in good health. Both conserved end residues are part of each CDR3. A D gene is named only where the DNA matches it firmly. Rows may omit the clone size; those that give it use once, few, many or a size class.

size,D,V,J,DNA,CDR3
NA,TRBD2,TRBV10-3,TRBJ2-1,TGTGCCATCAGTGAGTGGCTAGCGGGGTCCTACAATGAGCAGTTCTTC,CAISEWLAGSYNEQFF
NA,TRBD2,TRBV10-3,TRBJ2-7,TGTGCCATCAGTGGGGCGGGGGGAACAATCTACGAGCAGTACTTC,CAISGAGGTIYEQYF
NA,NA,TRBV14,TRBJ1-1,TGTGCCAGCAGCCAACAATTCGGTGGGGAGTCTGAAGCTTTCTTT,CASSQQFGGESEAFF
NA,TRBD1,TRBV5-6,TRBJ2-1,TGTGCCAGCAGTGGGACAGGGGCCTACAATGAGCAGTTCTTC,CASSGTGAYNEQFF
NA,NA,TRBV5-4,TRBJ1-1,TGTGCCAGCAGCTTGGAGGCAGCCATGAACACTGAAGCTTTCTTT,CASSLEAAMNTEAFF
NA,TRBD1,TRBV11-3,TRBJ2-1,TGTGCCAGCAGCTTAGGAGACAGGGGGCCAAATGAGCAGTTCTTC,CASSLGDRGPNEQFF
NA,TRBD1,TRBV23-1,TRBJ1-2,TGCGCCAGCAGTCAATCGAGTACAGGGGCTTTACGCTATGGCTACACCTTC,CASSQSSTGALRYGYTF
NA,NA,TRBV7-3,TRBJ2-3,TGTGCCAGCAGCTTGCCGGGCCAGACAACGCAGTATTTT,CASSLPGQTTQYF
NA,NA,TRBV19,TRBJ1-1,TGTGCCAGTAGTGCCCTGACAGGGAACACTGAAGCTTTCTTT,CASSALTGNTEAFF
NA,NA,TRBV28,TRBJ1-5,TGTGCCAGCAGTTCGGTCGGCAATCAGCCCCAGCATTTT,CASSSVGNQPQHF
NA,NA,TRBV3-1/TRBV3-2,TRBJ2-3,TGTGCCAGCAGCCAAGATGTTCTTACAGATACGCAGTATTTT,CASSQDVLTDTQYF
once,TRBD1,TRBV18,TRBJ2-7,TGTGCCAGCTCACCATCGGGACAGGGCTCCTACGAGCAGTACTTC,CASSPSGQGSYEQYF
NA,TRBD1,TRBV28,TRBJ1-5,TGTGCCAGCAGCACTGGGACAGGGGGCAATCAGCCCCAGCATTTT,CASSTGTGGNQPQHF
NA,NA,TRBV19,TRBJ2-7,TGTGCCAGTAGTATAGCGGGAGTTAGCTACGAGCAGTACTTC,CASSIAGVSYEQYF
NA,NA,TRBV28,TRBJ1-5,TGTGCCAGCAGTTTGGGCAATCAGCCCCAGCATTTT,CASSLGNQPQHF
NA,TRBD1,TRBV18,TRBJ1-4,TGTGCCAGCTCGCCGGACAGGGCCCATGAAAAACTGTTTTTT,CASSPDRAHEKLFF
once,NA,TRBV29-1,TRBJ2-7,TGCAGCGTTGTCCCGGCAGGCCTCTCCTACGAGCAGTACTTC,CSVVPAGLSYEQYF
NA,NA,TRBV28,TRBJ2-1,TGTGCCAGCCTAGCCCGGTACAATGAGCAGTTCTTC,CASLARYNEQFF
NA,NA,TRBV18,TRBJ2-2,TGTGCCAGCTCACCATTATATGGGGGGCGCGGAAACACCGGGGAGCTGTTTTTT,CASSPLYGGRGNTGELFF
NA,NA,TRBV28,TRBJ2-2,TGTGCTAGCAGTGGGGGACATACAACCGGGGAGCTGTTTTTT,CASSGGHTTGELFF
NA,TRBD1,TRBV3-1/TRBV3-2,TRBJ2-7,TGTGCCAGCAGCCAAGATTCCGGGACCTCAGGGGGCGAGCAGTACTTC,CASSQDSGTSGGEQYF
NA,TRBD1,TRBV6-5,TRBJ1-6,TGTGCCGGCAGTTACTCGGGTGCAGGGGGAAATTCACCCCTCCACTTT,CAGSYSGAGGNSPLHF
NA,NA,TRBV9,TRBJ2-3,TGTGCCAGCAGCCCCAGGCGGGGAATAGATACGCAGTATTTT,CASSPRRGIDTQYF
NA,NA,TRBV9,TRBJ2-1,TGTGCCAGCAGCGTCGGGCCAGTCACTGAGCAGTTCTTC,CASSVGPVTEQFF
NA,TRBD1,TRBV29-1,TRBJ1-2,TGCAGCGTTGACACAGGGGGGTATGGCTACACCTTC,CSVDTGGYGYTF
once,NA,TRBV7-2,TRBJ2-7,TGTGCCAGCAGCTTAGAGTGGAGGATGCGGCAGTACTTC,CASSLEWRMRQYF
NA,TRBD1,TRBV6-2/TRBV6-3,TRBJ1-5,TGTGCCAGCAGTTCTCAGGGGGACGTACAGCCCCAGCATTTT,CASSSQGDVQPQHF
NA,NA,TRBV27,TRBJ1-6,TGTGCCAGCAGCTCAGACGGGCATTTACTTTCACCCCTCCACTTT,CASSSDGHLLSPLHF
NA,NA,TRBV7-2,TRBJ2-7,TGTGCCAGCAGCCCCGGGTTAGGCTACAGCTCCTACGAGCAGTACTTC,CASSPGLGYSSYEQYF
NA,TRBD1,TRBV20-1,TRBJ1-5,TGCAGTGCTAGTCCGACAGGGTCTGGCGGCAATCAGCCCCAGCATTTT,CSASPTGSGGNQPQHF
NA,NA,TRBV24-1,TRBJ2-5,TGTGCCACCAGTGATTCCTGGGACGAGACCCAGTACTTC,CATSDSWDETQYF
once,NA,TRBV27,TRBJ2-3,TGTGCCAGCAGTTTGGGTCTTACTAGCACAGATACGCAGTATTTT,CASSLGLTSTDTQYF
NA,TRBD2,TRBV19,TRBJ2-1,TGTGCCAGTAGTATAGGCGGGAGGTCCTACAATGAGCAGTTCTTC,CASSIGGRSYNEQFF
NA,TRBD1,TRBV13,TRBJ1-6,TGTGCCAGCAGCTTAGGGGACAGGGGGAATTCACCCCTCCACTTT,CASSLGDRGNSPLHF
NA,NA,TRBV6-2/TRBV6-3,TRBJ1-5,TGTGCCAGCAGTTACGGTCTGGAAGGGCAGGGGCCCCAGCATTTT,CASSYGLEGQGPQHF
NA,NA,TRBV5-4,TRBJ1-2,TGTGCCAGCAGCGGCGCTTGGGGCGCGGAGGGCTACACCTTC,CASSGAWGAEGYTF
NA,NA,TRBV5-1,TRBJ1-2,TGCGCCAGCAGTCCGGGAGCTAACTATGGCTACACCTTC,CASSPGANYGYTF
NA,NA,TRBV2,TRBJ1-6,TGTGCCAGCAGGGGGGGGGCAGGTTCACCCCTCCACTTT,CASRGGAGSPLHF
NA,TRBD1,TRBV7-3,TRBJ1-1,TGTGCCAGCAGCTTAACCGGGACAGGGGTGAGGGGGAACACTGAAGCTTTCTTT,CASSLTGTGVRGNTEAFF
NA,TRBD2,TRBV29-1,TRBJ2-1,TGCAGCGTTGAAGACCCGTCAAGGACTAGAAGGGATGAGCAGTTCTTC,CSVEDPSRTRRDEQFF
NA,NA,TRBV27,TRBJ1-5,TGTGCCAGCAGTACCCGAGGAAACGGACAGCCCCAGCATTTT,CASSTRGNGQPQHF